Listed below are T cell receptor beta chains from one sample, sequenced in a study of blood T cell repertoires in COVID-19. Only in-frame clones appear in the TCRdb table, and some are missing; sequencing was by immunoSEQ multiplex PCR. The sample carries 200,000 or so clones, about four fifths recorded once. The sample taken for sequencing was peripheral blood. These receptors all stem from a woman older than 75 with acute or convalescent COVID-19. CDR3s include the opening cysteine and the closing phenylalanine or tryptophan. The order of the fields is J gene, clone size, D gene, V gene, CDR3 protein, CDR3 DNA. The D gene is left open where the match is weak. Clone size is given for some rows only: seen once, a few or many times, or a class if the clone is expanded.

TRBJ1-1,.,.,TRBV7-9,CASSLTVTEAFF,TGTGCCAGCAGCTTAACGGTCACTGAAGCTTTCTTT
TRBJ2-3,once,.,TRBV7-2,CASSLSGGSSTDTQYF,TGTGCCAGCAGCTTAAGTGGGGGCTCTAGCACAGATACGCAGTATTTT
TRBJ1-6,.,.,TRBV4-3,CASSQDLQGSYNSPLHF,TGCGCCAGCAGCCAAGACCTTCAGGGCTCCTATAATTCACCCCTCCACTTT
TRBJ2-7,.,TRBD1,TRBV24-1,CATSGAGGIYEQYF,TGTGCCACCAGTGGGGCAGGGGGCATCTACGAGCAGTACTTC
TRBJ1-3,.,.,TRBV7-2,CASSASGASSGNTIYF,TGTGCCAGCAGCGCCTCAGGGGCTAGCTCTGGAAACACCATATATTTT
TRBJ2-1,once,.,TRBV3-1/TRBV3-2,CASSQPGTNEQFF,TGTGCCAGCAGCCAACCGGGAACCAATGAGCAGTTCTTC
TRBJ1-2,.,TRBD1,TRBV10-3,CAISPDRVYGYTF,TGTGCCATCAGCCCCGACAGGGTCTATGGCTACACCTTC
TRBJ2-7,.,TRBD2,TRBV5-1,CASSWGTSGEQYF,TGCGCCAGCAGCTGGGGGACTAGCGGCGAGCAGTACTTC
TRBJ1-2,.,.,TRBV12-3/TRBV12-4,CASSRQVWGYTF,TGTGCCAGCAGTCGACAGGTGTGGGGCTACACCTTC
TRBJ2-2,few,TRBD1,TRBV9,CASSPGDRPNTGELFF,TGTGCCAGCAGCCCCGGGGACAGGCCGAACACCGGGGAGCTGTTTTTT
TRBJ1-5,.,.,TRBV12-2,CASRFRRGNQPQHF,TGTGCAAGTCGCTTTCGGAGGGGCAATCAGCCCCAGCATTTT
TRBJ2-1,.,TRBD2,TRBV9,CASSPIAGGGSEQFF,TGTGCCAGCAGCCCAATAGCGGGAGGGGGTAGTGAGCAGTTCTTC
TRBJ2-7,.,TRBD1,TRBV9,CASSVGDRVNEQYF,TGTGCCAGCAGCGTAGGGGACAGGGTCAACGAGCAGTACTTC
TRBJ2-7,.,TRBD1,TRBV5-1,CASSPVPTGGEGEQYF,TGCGCCAGCAGCCCCGTTCCGACAGGGGGCGAAGGCGAGCAGTACTTC
TRBJ1-3,.,TRBD1,TRBV19,CASSRGQGPLGNTIYF,TGTGCCAGTAGTAGGGGACAGGGGCCTCTTGGAAACACCATATATTTT
TRBJ1-6,.,TRBD1,TRBV19,CASSTGQVSGSYNSPLHF,TGTGCCAGTAGTACGGGACAGGTGAGCGGCTCCTATAATTCACCCCTCCACTTT
TRBJ1-1,few,.,TRBV9,CASSLVQGGPEAFF,TGTGCCAGCAGCCTGGTCCAGGGTGGCCCTGAAGCTTTCTTT
TRBJ1-3,.,.,TRBV7-6,CASSLVTPGTGNTIYF,TGTGCCAGCAGCTTAGTAACCCCAGGGACTGGAAACACCATATATTTT
TRBJ1-6,.,.,TRBV2,CASSEERNSPLHF,TGTGCCAGCAGTGAGGAGAGAAATTCACCCCTCCACTTT
TRBJ2-3,few,.,TRBV27,CASSLFPSGTDTQYF,TGTGCCAGCAGTTTATTTCCTAGTGGCACAGATACGCAGTATTTT
TRBJ2-2,.,.,TRBV19,CATAGFTGELFF,TGTGCCACCGCAGGGTTCACCGGGGAGCTGTTTTTT
TRBJ2-3,few,.,TRBV19,CASSEGGPSTDTQYF,TGTGCCAGTTCGGAGGGGGGGCCTAGCACAGATACGCAGTATTTT
TRBJ1-3,.,.,TRBV18,CASSPLRDFSGNTIYF,TGTGCCAGCTCACCACTTAGGGACTTCTCTGGAAACACCATATATTTT
TRBJ2-5,.,TRBD2,TRBV6-1,CASSEAAGEGTQYF,TGTGCCAGCAGTGAAGCAGCGGGGGAGGGGACCCAGTACTTC
TRBJ2-3,.,TRBD2,TRBV7-2,CASSLALAGTDTQYF,TGTGCCAGCAGCTTAGCACTAGCGGGTACAGATACGCAGTATTTT
TRBJ2-3,.,TRBD2,TRBV24-1,CATSDPPAGGTDTQYF,TGTGCCACCAGTGATCCCCCAGCGGGGGGCACAGATACGCAGTATTTT
TRBJ2-2,.,.,TRBV11-2,CASSLGRANTGELFF,TGTGCCAGCAGCTTAGGGAGAGCGAACACCGGGGAGCTGTTTTTT
TRBJ1-1,.,.,TRBV4-3,CASSSSPVDTEAFF,TGCGCCAGCAGCTCGAGTCCCGTGGACACTGAAGCTTTCTTT
TRBJ2-5,.,.,TRBV19,CASGSSREETQYF,TGTGCCAGCGGGTCAAGTCGAGAAGAGACCCAGTACTTC
TRBJ2-7,.,.,TRBV20-1,CSASDSYEQYF,TGCAGTGCCAGTGACAGCTACGAGCAGTACTTC
TRBJ2-1,.,TRBD2,TRBV3-1/TRBV3-2,CASSQGLAGGNEQFF,TGTGCCAGCAGCCAAGGACTAGCGGGAGGAAATGAGCAGTTCTTC
TRBJ1-2,few,.,TRBV5-1,CASSLVSGSEDGYTF,TGCGCCAGCAGCTTGGTCTCGGGGAGCGAGGATGGCTACACCTTC
TRBJ1-2,.,.,TRBV10-3,CAISESGGGRSNNYGYTF,TGTGCCATCAGTGAGTCCGGGGGAGGTAGATCGAATAACTATGGCTACACCTTC
TRBJ1-4,.,TRBD1,TRBV3-1/TRBV3-2,CASSPSSGTGGEKLFF,TGTGCCAGCAGCCCCTCCTCCGGGACAGGGGGTGAAAAACTGTTTTTT
TRBJ2-7,.,TRBD2,TRBV9,CASSVSGTSGSYEQYF,TGTGCCAGCAGCGTGTCCGGGACTAGCGGGAGCTACGAGCAGTACTTC
TRBJ1-1,.,TRBD1,TRBV2,CASREVQGANTEAFF,TGTGCCAGCAGGGAGGTACAGGGGGCGAACACTGAAGCTTTCTTT
TRBJ2-7,.,.,TRBV11-3,CASSLEGQGSYEQYF,TGTGCCAGCAGCTTAGAGGGGCAGGGTTCCTACGAGCAGTACTTC
TRBJ2-5,.,.,TRBV14,CASSQGHHWETQYF,TGTGCCAGCAGCCAGGGACACCATTGGGAGACCCAGTACTTC
TRBJ2-7,.,.,TRBV28,CASISGGPSYEQYF,TGTGCCAGCATCTCAGGAGGCCCTTCCTACGAGCAGTACTTC
TRBJ2-3,.,.,TRBV11-2,CASTNTFEDTQYF,TGTGCCAGCACCAATACTTTCGAAGATACGCAGTATTTT
TRBJ2-2,.,TRBD2,TRBV11-3,CASSPLAGGLPGELFF,TGTGCCAGCAGCCCTCTAGCGGGGGGGCTACCCGGGGAGCTGTTTTTT
TRBJ1-2,few,.,TRBV10-3,CATVREANYGYTF,TGTGCCACCGTCAGGGAGGCCAACTATGGCTACACCTTC
TRBJ2-2,.,TRBD2,TRBV4-1,CASSLAGGPPGELFF,TGCGCCAGCAGCCTAGCGGGAGGCCCTCCCGGGGAGCTGTTTTTT
TRBJ1-4,.,TRBD1,TRBV3-1/TRBV3-2,CASSLTGEGEKLFF,TGTGCCAGCAGCCTGACAGGGGAGGGTGAAAAACTGTTTTTT
TRBJ1-1,.,.,TRBV7-8,CASSPSWGLTEAFF,TGTGCCAGCAGCCCGAGTTGGGGGCTCACTGAAGCTTTCTTT
TRBJ2-1,.,TRBD1,TRBV14,CASSQDRRDRGRGSGRGSEQFF,TGTGCCAGCAGCCAAGATCGCCGGGACAGGGGGCGTGGGAGCGGGAGAGGCAGTGAGCAGTTCTTC
TRBJ1-2,.,.,TRBV5-1,CASSLDRDYGYTF,TGCGCCAGCAGCTTGGACAGGGACTATGGCTACACCTTC
TRBJ1-1,once,.,TRBV6-5,CASSPERTEAFF,TGTGCCAGCAGTCCGGAGCGCACTGAAGCTTTCTTT
TRBJ2-3,once,.,TRBV29-1,CSVVRGTDTQYF,TGCAGCGTTGTACGGGGCACAGATACGCAGTATTTT
TRBJ2-7,.,TRBD2,TRBV7-8,CASSVVSGGSYEQYF,TGTGCCAGCAGCGTCGTCAGCGGGGGGTCCTACGAGCAGTACTTC
TRBJ2-5,.,TRBD2,TRBV7-8,CASSPFLAGGETQYF,TGTGCCAGCAGTCCCTTTTTAGCGGGGGGGGAGACCCAGTACTTC
TRBJ2-1,.,.,TRBV11-1,CASKGHLTAGFEQFF,TGTGCCAGCAAAGGACACCTAACCGCGGGGTTCGAGCAGTTCTTC
TRBJ2-7,.,.,TRBV3-1/TRBV3-2,CASSLTDRTDYEQYF,TGTGCCAGCAGCCTGACAGACAGGACTGACTACGAGCAGTACTTC
TRBJ1-6,.,.,TRBV4-1,CASSQGAPYNSPLHF,TGCGCCAGCAGCCAAGGCGCGCCCTATAATTCACCCCTCCACTTT
TRBJ1-2,.,.,TRBV7-8,CATRTVGHGYTF,TGTGCCACCCGGACAGTGGGGCATGGCTACACCTTC